This passage covers 31 T cell receptor beta chains from one sample sequenced in a study of blood T cells in healthy people across ages. Alongside a J-beta primer mix, a sample-barcoded 5' primer served in a second PCR lasting about 7 to 12 cycles. TCRdb processed the 5' RACE reads anew with MiXCR; each CDR3 protein has one entry. The sample consists of more than 650,000 distinct CDR3 sequences, under 30% of them appearing once. This same sample was also part of a study on T cells of mothers and their children.

Specimen: blood. The receptors come from a boy aged 10-17 years in good health.

The chain has TRBV19 and TRBJ1-5, with D perhaps TRBD1 (6 bases). The CDR3 has 14 residues. In germline, CDR1 is LNHDA, CDR2 SQIVND (reference sequence). With 4 bases removed from V and 6 bases from J, the gap between germline ends came to 13 bases. The CDR3 loop reads CASSTTGFVQPQHF. The CDR3 region has the DNA TGTGCCAGTAGTACAACAGGGTTTGTTCAGCCCCAGCATTTT.

This clonotype was counted only a few times. The chain is built from TRBV20-1 and TRBJ2-5; D perhaps matches TRBD2 (6 bases). Germline V gene lookup returns CDR1 DFQATT and CDR2 SNEGSKA (reference sequence). Trimming cost V 0 bases and J 0 bases, with 11 bases left between them. The CDR3 covers 15 residues. CDR3 sequence reads: CSARELATHQETQYF. Written as DNA, the CDR3 is TGCAGTGCTAGAGAGCTAGCGACCCACCAAGAGACCCAGTACTTC.

This clonotype has more than one count but fewer than ten. The chain combines TRBV20-1 with TRBJ1-4; D perhaps matches TRBD1 (5 bases). The CDR3 runs to 13 residues. Trimming shortened V by 8 bases and J by 0 bases, and 10 bases separated the two germline ends. CDR1 DFQATT and CDR2 SNEGSKA come from the germline V gene (reference sequence). CDR3 in DNA: TGCAGTTTCAGGGATGCAACTAATGAAAAACTGTTTTTT. Amino acid sequence: CSFRDATNEKLFF.

CDR3 bases: TGTGCCAGCAGCTTAGATCCGGTGCTCCAAGAGACCCAGTACTTC. Translating gives CASSLDPVLQETQYF. The rearrangement links TRBV11-2 to TRBJ2-5; D remains ambiguous. The CDR3 has 15 residues. V lost 0 bases, J lost 1 base, and 9 bases lay in between. The germline gives CDR1 SGHAT, CDR2 FQNNGV.

The CDR3 DNA reads as TGTGCCAGTAATATTCCTGGGGTTTCAGAGTCAGCCCCCTACAATGAGCAGTTCTTC. Translated, it gives CASNIPGVSESAPYNEQFF. The chain links TRBV19 to TRBJ2-1; no definite D call. Per the germline V gene, CDR1 is LNHDA and CDR2 is SQIVND (reference sequence). V lost 7 bases to trimming and J lost 2 bases, with 27 bases between them. This CDR3 has 19 amino acids.

This clonotype was counted a few times. The V and J genes are TRBV28 and TRBJ1-4; no definite D call. CDR1 is MDHEN, CDR2 SYDVKM, per germline. V was clipped by 5 bases and J by 4 bases, with 20 bases between them. There are 17 residues in the CDR3. In DNA, the CDR3 is TGTGCCAGCAGTCCACCCCTCGCGAGACACGATAATGAAAAACTGTTTTTT. This gives the protein CASSPPLARHDNEKLFF. Variable domain in full (rest from reference TRBV28 and TRBJ1-4): DVKVTQSSRYLVKRTGEKVFLECVQDMDHENMFWYRQDPGLGLRLIYFSYDVKMKEKGDIPEGYSVSREKKERFSLILESASTNQTSMYLCASSPPLARHDNEKLFFGSGTQLSVL.

CDR3 loop: CSVVGVANEKLFF. CDR3 nucleotides: TGCAGCGTTGTAGGAGTGGCTAATGAAAAACTGTTTTTT. This chain connects TRBV29-1 to TRBJ1-4; D gene uncertain. The CDR3 spans 13 residues. Trimming cost V 4 bases and J 3 bases, with 9 bases left between them. Germline lookup yields CDR1 SQVTM and CDR2 ANQGSEA.

The chain carries TRBV9 and TRBJ2-3; 8 bases are a match to TRBD2. This CDR3 contains 16 residues. Per germline, CDR1 SGDLS and CDR2 YYNGEE. V lost 4 bases to trimming and J lost 0 bases; unmatched junction nucleotides: 7. CDR3 region: CASSPNIAGSTDTQYF. For the CDR3, the DNA is TGTGCCAGCAGCCCTAATATAGCGGGGAGCACAGATACGCAGTATTTT.

The chain has TRBV14 and TRBJ2-5; a weak D match, TRBD2 (5 bases). The germline V and J ends were trimmed by 0 bases and 5 bases, with 16 bases remaining between them. The length of the CDR3 is 16 residues. Germline CDR1 and CDR2: SGHDN and FVKESK. The CDR3 DNA follows: TGTGCCAGCAGCCAAGAGCTCTCCGTGAGAGGGGAGACCCAGTACTTC. Translation: CASSQELSVRGETQYF.

This rearrangement joins TRBV4-1 to TRBJ2-1; a weak D match, TRBD2 (6 bases). The CDR3 is 15 amino acids. The ends were cut back, 4 bases at V and 7 bases at J, with 17 bases in the middle. Germline V gives CDR1 MGHRA, CDR2 YSYEKL. The CDR3 spells CASSPPEGRRNEQFF. CDR3 nucleotide sequence: TGCGCCAGCAGCCCTCCGGAGGGGCGGAGAAATGAGCAGTTCTTC.

The rearrangement uses TRBV12-3 or TRBV12-4 and TRBJ1-1; a possible D gene is TRBD1 (5 bases). The V gene lost 6 bases and the J gene lost 6 bases, with 14 bases spanning the gap. CDR3 length: 13 amino acids. The CDR3 protein is CASSWGLGSEAFF. The CDR3 DNA follows: TGTGCCAGCAGCTGGGGCCTGGGGTCTGAAGCTTTCTTT.

The V call is TRBV29-1, the J call TRBJ2-7, with D maybe TRBD1 (6 bases). V gave up 5 bases and J gave up 6 bases, with 17 bases separating them. Germline CDR1 reads SQVTM; CDR2 reads ANQGSEA. This CDR3 contains 13 residues. CDR3 coding DNA: TGCAGCGTTCAGAGCGTGGGGGCCCTCGAGCAGTACTTC. This codes for CSVQSVGALEQYF.

This clonotype was detected only a few times. The chain joins TRBV4-2 to TRBJ2-7; D call uncertain. The CDR3 spans 15 residues. Per the germline V gene, CDR1 is LGHNA and CDR2 is YNFKEQ. Trimming took 0 bases from V and 2 from J, leaving 11 bases between them. CDR3: CASSQDRYLAYEQYF. In DNA, the CDR3 is TGTGCCAGCAGCCAAGATAGGTACCTAGCCTACGAGCAGTACTTC.

This clonotype was counted between two and nine times. The rearrangement joins TRBV28 to TRBJ1-2; no definite D call. Germline-derived CDR1 and CDR2 are MDHEN and SYDVKM. The CDR3 covers 11 residues. The V end lost 7 bases, the J end lost 5 bases, and 8 bases lay between the germline ends. CDR3 sequence: CASKWQYGYTF. DNA for the CDR3: TGTGCCAGCAAGTGGCAGTATGGCTACACCTTC.

Only a few counts were recorded for this clonotype. The rearrangement uses TRBV7-9 and TRBJ2-2, with D unclear. The CDR3 extends over 14 amino acids. Germline assignment: CDR1 SEHNR and CDR2 FQNEAQ (reference sequence). The V end was cut by 3 bases, the J end by 4 bases, with 9 bases between. The CDR3 is CASSFYQSTGELFF. The CDR3 nucleotides read TGTGCCAGCAGCTTTTATCAGAGCACCGGGGAGCTGTTTTTT.

This clonotype was seen only a few times. This sequence joins TRBV2 and TRBJ2-5; possibly TRBD2 for D (7 bases). The CDR3 length is 14 residues. The V gene's germline CDR1 is SNHLY and CDR2 FYNNEI. The V gene lost 6 bases and the J gene lost 4 bases, with 15 bases spanning the gap. For the CDR3, the DNA is TGTGCCAGCAGAAACTCGGGGGGCCGAGAGACCCAGTACTTC. This encodes CASRNSGGRETQYF.

Only a few counts were recorded for this clonotype. V usage is TRBV4-2 and J usage is TRBJ1-2; 9 nucleotides agree with TRBD1. V gave up 0 bases and J gave up 8 bases; unmatched junction bases: 7. The germline CDR1 and CDR2 sequences are LGHNA and YNFKEQ. The CDR3 is made up of 15 amino acids. The CDR3 here is CASSQELQGAGGYTF. CDR3 nucleotide sequence: TGTGCCAGCAGCCAAGAATTACAGGGGGCTGGGGGCTACACCTTC.

This clonotype was seen a few times. The V gene is TRBV6-2 or TRBV6-3, the J gene TRBJ1-2; TRBD1 is a possible D gene (6 bases). Looked up from germline, CDR1 is MNHEY and CDR2 is SVGEGT. The CDR3 consists of 15 residues. V gave up 6 bases and J gave up 3 bases, with 17 bases separating them. CDR3 sequence reads: CASSFTRGQDYGYTF. DNA of the CDR3: TGTGCCAGCAGCTTCACCAGGGGTCAGGACTATGGCTACACCTTC.

The rearrangement joins TRBV6-1 to TRBJ2-4; D gene unclear. CDR3 length: 18 residues. Between the trimmed V and J ends, which lost 4 bases and 3 bases, there was a span of 22 bases. CDR1 and CDR2 from the germline V gene are MNHNS and SASEGT. The CDR3 DNA sequence: TGTGCCAGCAGTGCCCGACCCTTTTCAGACGGCAGCAAAAACATTCAGTACTTC. Encoded protein: CASSARPFSDGSKNIQYF.

The table lists this clonotype with a few counts. The V gene is TRBV6-5, the J gene TRBJ2-2; perhaps TRBD1 as D (7 bases). CDR3 length: 15 residues. Per the germline V gene, CDR1 is MNHEY and CDR2 is SVGAGI. The V and J ends lost 5 bases and 7 bases respectively, with 17 bases between them. This CDR3 reads CASSHGGQFNGELFF. CDR3 sequence (DNA): TGTGCCAGCAGTCACGGGGGACAGTTCAACGGGGAGCTGTTTTTT.

The J gene is TRBJ1-2, the V gene TRBV28; D uncertain. CDR1 is MDHEN, CDR2 SYDVKM, per germline. The CDR3 runs to 15 residues. V dropped 3 bases and J dropped 0 bases, with 11 bases sitting between them. The DNA of the CDR3 is TGTGCCAGCAGTTTGCCCCGTGGTTCTAACTATGGCTACACCTTC. It is translated as CASSLPRGSNYGYTF.

The chain employs TRBV7-6 and TRBJ1-5; D uncertain. The CDR3 runs 15 residues. V lost 1 base and J 5 bases, leaving 12 bases between the germline ends. The germline V gene encodes CDR1 SGHVS and CDR2 FNYEAQ. The CDR3 DNA follows: TGTGCCAGCAGCTTAGTTGGTTATAACCATCAGCCCCAGCATTTT. This encodes CASSLVGYNHQPQHF.

V and J are TRBV7-6 and TRBJ2-1; D is perhaps TRBD1 (6 bases). TRBJ2-7 matches the DNA end more closely, so the J call is doubtful. This CDR3 has 15 amino acids. Germline V gene sequence: CDR1 SGHVS, CDR2 FNYEAQ. The CDR3 nucleotides are TGTGCCAGCAGCTTAGTTTCAGGGGTACACGGGGAGCAGTACTTC. It specifies CASSLVSGVHGEQYF.

The V and J genes are TRBV7-2 and TRBJ2-3; 8 bases agree with TRBD2. Looked up from germline, CDR1 is SGHTA and CDR2 is FQGNSA. The CDR3 is made up of 14 amino acids. The J segment lost 4 bases and the V segment lost 4 bases, leaving 4 bases of the junction unmatched. Written as DNA, the CDR3 is TGTGCCAGCAGCTCGGGACTAGAATCAGATACGCAGTATTTT. Protein sequence: CASSSGLESDTQYF.

This clonotype was found many times. The chain is built from TRBV5-1 and TRBJ1-5; 8 positions match TRBD1. The CDR3 is 15 amino acids. Germline loops: CDR1 SGHRS, CDR2 YFSETQ. V trimming: 4 bases; J trimming: 7 bases; junction bases outside the gene matches: 10. This CDR3 is CASSPETGGEQPQHF. The DNA of the CDR3 is TGCGCCAGCAGCCCTGAAACAGGGGGTGAGCAGCCCCAGCATTTT. The complete variable domain, with remaining parts taken from reference TRBV5-1 and TRBJ1-5, reads KAGVTQTPRYLIKTRGQQVTLSCSPISGHRSVSWYQQTPGQGLQFLFEYFSETQRNKGNFPGRFSGRQFSNSRSEMNVSTLELGDSALYLCASSPETGGEQPQHFGDGTRLSIL.

This clonotype came up a few times. The chain uses TRBV7-8 and TRBJ2-7; 9 bases agree with TRBD1. The CDR3 loop spans 15 amino acids. Germline V lookup: CDR1 SGHVS, CDR2 FQNEAQ. The V gene end was trimmed by 5 bases and the J gene end by 4 bases; junction bases not matched to a gene: 9. CDR3 region: CASSPRDGTGYEQYF. The CDR3 bases are TGTGCCAGCAGCCCACGGGACGGGACAGGGTACGAGCAGTACTTC.

This clonotype was recorded a few times. V and J are TRBV10-2 and TRBJ2-7; 7 bases align to TRBD2. The CDR3 contains 16 residues. With 7 bases clipped from V and 3 bases from J, the junction kept 15 bases outside the gene matches. Germline V gene data show CDR1 as WSHSY and CDR2 as SAAADI. CDR3 sequence reads: CASTPRLASPLYEQYF. CDR3 in DNA: TGCGCCAGCACCCCTCGACTAGCAAGTCCCCTCTACGAGCAGTACTTC.

In this sample, this clonotype turned up a few times. The germline gene is not matched at one end of the junction; a read error may be the cause. The chain combines TRBV27 with TRBJ2-7; 14 bases map to TRBD2. Germline CDR1 reads MNHEY; CDR2 reads SMNVEV (reference sequence). This CDR3 has 17 residues. The CDR3 nucleotides are TGCACCAGCAGTTTGGGGACTAGCGGGGGCCAAACCTACGAGCAGTACTTC. It translates to CTSSLGTSGGQTYEQYF.

There are a few counts of this clonotype. This chain links TRBV6-1 with TRBJ1-5, with unresolved D. Germline values: CDR1 MNHNS, CDR2 SASEGT. There are 13 residues in the CDR3. With 5 bases removed from V and 10 bases from J, the gap between germline ends came to 15 bases. In DNA form, the CDR3 reads TGTGCCAGCAGTCGCGGCCCTGAACGTCCCCAGCATTTT. This translates into CASSRGPERPQHF.

This clonotype was seen a handful of times. V gene TRBV27 combines with J gene TRBJ1-1; 11 bases are shared with TRBD1. Germline V gene data show CDR1 as MNHEY and CDR2 as SMNVEV (reference sequence). The CDR3 spans 15 residues. The V and J ends lost 3 bases and 6 bases, in that order; junction bases with no gene match: 6. CDR3 loop: CASSFSGTGGPEAFF. The DNA for the CDR3 is TGTGCCAGCAGTTTCTCCGGGACAGGGGGGCCTGAAGCTTTCTTT.

V and J are TRBV18 and TRBJ2-3; D not certain. The ends were cut back, 3 bases at V and 0 bases at J, with 7 bases in the middle. This CDR3 is built from 14 residues. Germline V gene data show CDR1 as KGHSH and CDR2 as LQKENI. CDR3 coding DNA: TGTGCCAGCTCACCCATGGCTAGCACAGATACGCAGTATTTT. Amino acid sequence: CASSPMASTDTQYF.